Each of the 11 T cell receptor beta chains below was sequenced from the same sample in a study of blood T cell repertoires in COVID-19. Assay used: immunoSEQ multiplex PCR; TCRdb lists only in-frame clones, some missing. This sample yields 240,000 or so clones, of which around nine tenths are seen a single time; about 7.1% belongs to the top ten. The sequenced sample was peripheral blood. The source of these receptors is a woman in her 70s with active or convalescent COVID-19.

The chain carries TRBV6-5 and TRBJ1-6; 10 nucleotides align to TRBD1. Germline V gives CDR1 MNHEY, CDR2 SVGAGI. The CDR3 extends over 15 amino acids. J gave up 9 bases and V 6 bases, and 8 bases lay outside the gene matches. The CDR3 DNA sequence: TGTGCCAGCAGCCGACAGGGGGCGAAGGGTTCACCCCTCCACTTT. As protein: CASSRQGAKGSPLHF.

V and J are TRBV29-1 and TRBJ1-3; 7 bases agree with TRBD1. The CDR3 has 15 residues. Trimming at V came to 3 bases and at J to 4 bases, leaving 9 bases not matched to a gene. Germline V lookup: CDR1 SQVTM, CDR2 ANQGSEA. Here the CDR3 DNA reads TGCAGCGTTGACCCAGGAACAGGGGTCGGAAACACCATATATTTT. The encoded protein is CSVDPGTGVGNTIYF.

V gene TRBV11-2 combines with J gene TRBJ2-7; 7 bases agree with TRBD1. CDR1 and CDR2 from the germline V gene are SGHAT and FQNNGV. The CDR3 spans 11 residues. The V gene end was trimmed by 4 bases and the J gene end by 12 bases; junction bases not matched to a gene: 6. CDR3 sequence: CASSSPGQPYF. CDR3 DNA sequence: TGTGCCAGCAGCTCCCCGGGACAGCCGTACTTC.

The chain uses TRBV5-4 and TRBJ2-2; D may be TRBD1 (6 bases). The V end was cut by 7 bases, the J end by 6 bases, with 22 bases between. CDR3 length: 16 amino acids. Germline values: CDR1 SGHNT, CDR2 YYREEE (reference sequence). In DNA form, the CDR3 reads TGTGCCAGCGGATTCGACAGGATCATATTGTCCGGGGAGCTGTTTTTT. It yields the protein CASGFDRIILSGELFF.

V usage is TRBV3-1 (or the pseudogene TRBV3-2) and J usage is TRBJ2-4, with TRBD1 matching 8 bases. CDR3 length equals 20 residues. V lost 4 bases, J lost 0 bases, and 17 bases stayed unmatched. The germline V gene has CDR1 LGHDT and CDR2 YNNKEL (reference sequence). This CDR3 reads CASSLHVRARGPLAKNIQYF. Written as DNA, the CDR3 is TGTGCCAGCAGCCTCCACGTCCGGGCCAGGGGGCCGCTAGCCAAAAACATTCAGTACTTC.

This clone was picked up one time. The chain links TRBV27 to TRBJ2-1, with D perhaps TRBD2 (5 bases). Germline V gives CDR1 MNHEY, CDR2 SMNVEV (reference sequence). The CDR3 length is 15 residues. Trimming left V 7 bases short and J 4 bases short, with 17 bases between. CDR3 sequence reads: CASTLMNPGYNEQFF. The CDR3 DNA sequence: TGTGCCAGCACCCTCATGAACCCGGGGTACAATGAGCAGTTCTTC.

The chain has TRBV9 and TRBJ1-5, with a weak D call TRBD1 (5 bases). The V gene's germline CDR1 is SGDLS and CDR2 YYNGEE. This CDR3 contains 15 residues. Trimming removed 0 bases at V and 7 bases at J, with 14 bases between. CDR3 in DNA: TGTGCCAGCAGCGTAGGAGAAGGGGCGCAGCAGCCCCAGCATTTT. Encoded protein: CASSVGEGAQQPQHF. The entire variable domain, with the rest obtained from reference TRBV9 and TRBJ1-5, is as follows: DSGVTQTPKHLITATGQRVTLRCSPRSGDLSVYWYQQSLDQGLQFLIQYYNGEERAKGNILERFSAQQFPDLHSELNLSSLELGDSALYFCASSVGEGAQQPQHFGDGTRLSIL.

This clone occurred a few times. The chain carries TRBV5-1 and TRBJ2-7, with D possibly matching TRBD2 (7 bases). V lost 0 bases to trimming and J lost 5 bases, with 15 bases between them. The CDR3 consists of 15 residues. Germline CDR1 and CDR2: SGHRS and YFSETQ. This CDR3 reads CASSLGRGGRNEQYF. The CDR3 region has the DNA TGCGCCAGCAGCTTGGGCAGGGGCGGGAGAAACGAGCAGTACTTC.

This chain connects TRBV19 to TRBJ1-2, with D possibly TRBD1 on 5 matching bases. Germline-derived CDR1 and CDR2 are LNHDA and SQIVND (reference sequence). The CDR3 covers 13 residues. The V and J ends lost 5 bases and 6 bases respectively, with 13 bases between them. CDR3 bases: TGTGCCAGTAGTCCCTTGGGGGGTAATGGCTACACCTTC. It translates to CASSPLGGNGYTF.

There are a few counts of this clone. V and J are TRBV19 and TRBJ2-1; 7 bases align to TRBD2. CDR3 size: 15 residues. The trim removed 3 bases at V and 3 bases at J, leaving 5 bases unmatched. Per the germline V gene, CDR1 is LNHDA and CDR2 is SQIVND (reference sequence). The chain's CDR3 is CASSIVAGDYNEQFF. CDR3 sequence (DNA): TGTGCCAGTAGTATTGTCGCGGGGGACTACAATGAGCAGTTCTTC.

The chain uses TRBV4-1 and TRBJ2-3; D is perhaps TRBD1 (6 bases). Germline V gene sequence: CDR1 MGHRA, CDR2 YSYEKL. V was trimmed by 3 bases and J by 3 bases, leaving 16 bases between them. This CDR3 has 16 amino acids. DNA for the CDR3: TGCGCCAGCAGCCATCGGAAAACAGGGATAACAGATACGCAGTATTTT. It encodes CASSHRKTGITDTQYF.